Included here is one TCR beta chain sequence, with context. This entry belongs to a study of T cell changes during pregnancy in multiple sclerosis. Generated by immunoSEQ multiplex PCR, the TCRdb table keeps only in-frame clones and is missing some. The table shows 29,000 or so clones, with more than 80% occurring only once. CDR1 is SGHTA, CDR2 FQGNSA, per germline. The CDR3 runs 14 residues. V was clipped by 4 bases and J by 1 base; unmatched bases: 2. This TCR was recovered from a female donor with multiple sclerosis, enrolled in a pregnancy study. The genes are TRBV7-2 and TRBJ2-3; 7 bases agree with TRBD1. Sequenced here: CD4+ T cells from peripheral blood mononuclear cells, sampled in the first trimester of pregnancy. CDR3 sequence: CASSSDRGTDTQYF. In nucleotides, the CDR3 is TGTGCCAGCAGCTCCGACAGGGGCACAGATACGCAGTATTTT.